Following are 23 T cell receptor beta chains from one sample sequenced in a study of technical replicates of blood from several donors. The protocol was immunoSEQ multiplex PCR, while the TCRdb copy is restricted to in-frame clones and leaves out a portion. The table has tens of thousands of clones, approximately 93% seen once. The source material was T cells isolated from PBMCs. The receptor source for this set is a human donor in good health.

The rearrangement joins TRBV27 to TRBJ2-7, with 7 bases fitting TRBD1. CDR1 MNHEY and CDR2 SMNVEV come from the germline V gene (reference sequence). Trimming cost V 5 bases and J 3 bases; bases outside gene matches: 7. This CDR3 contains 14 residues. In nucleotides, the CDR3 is TGTGCCAGCAGTGCAACAGGGGCGGGCTACGAGCAGTACTTC. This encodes CASSATGAGYEQYF.

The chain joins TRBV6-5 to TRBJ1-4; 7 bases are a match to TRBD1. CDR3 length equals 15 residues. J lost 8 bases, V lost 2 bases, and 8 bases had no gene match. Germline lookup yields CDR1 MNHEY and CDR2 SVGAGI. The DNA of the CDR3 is TGTGCCAGCAGTTACGCGGGACAGAGGCTAGAAAAACTGTTTTTT. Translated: CASSYAGQRLEKLFF.

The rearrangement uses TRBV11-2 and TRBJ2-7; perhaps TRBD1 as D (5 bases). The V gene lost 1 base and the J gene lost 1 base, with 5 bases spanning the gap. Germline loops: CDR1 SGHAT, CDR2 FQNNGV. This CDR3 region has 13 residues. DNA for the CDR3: TGTGCCAGCAGCTTAGGACAGTCCTACGAGCAGTACTTC. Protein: CASSLGQSYEQYF. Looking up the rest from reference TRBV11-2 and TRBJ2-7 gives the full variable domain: EAGVAQSPRYKIIEKRQSVAFWCNPISGHATLYWYQQILGQGPKLLIQFQNNGVVDDSQLPKDRFSAERLKGVDSTLKIQPAKLEDSAVYLCASSLGQSYEQYFGPGTRLTVT.

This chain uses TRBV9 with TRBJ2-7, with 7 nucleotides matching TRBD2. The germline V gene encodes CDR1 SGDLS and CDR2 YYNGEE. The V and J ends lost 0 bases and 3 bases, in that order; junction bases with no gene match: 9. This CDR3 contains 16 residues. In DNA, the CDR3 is TGTGCCAGCAGCGTAGACTTTGGGGGAGGGTTCTACGAGCAGTACTTC. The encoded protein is CASSVDFGGGFYEQYF.

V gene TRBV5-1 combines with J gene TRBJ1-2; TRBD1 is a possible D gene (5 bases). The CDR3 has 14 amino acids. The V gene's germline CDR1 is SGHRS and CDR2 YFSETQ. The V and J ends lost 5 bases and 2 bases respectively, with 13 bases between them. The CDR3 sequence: CASSLDGGNYGYTF. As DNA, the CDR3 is TGCGCCAGCAGTCTTGACGGGGGAAACTATGGCTACACCTTC.

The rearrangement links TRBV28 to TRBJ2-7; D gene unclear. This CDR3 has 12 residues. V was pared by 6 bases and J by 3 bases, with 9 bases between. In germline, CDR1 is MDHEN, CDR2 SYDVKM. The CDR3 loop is CASRSSRYEQYF. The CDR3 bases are TGTGCCAGCAGGTCCTCTCGCTACGAGCAGTACTTC. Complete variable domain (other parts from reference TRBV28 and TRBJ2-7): DVKVTQSSRYLVKRTGEKVFLECVQDMDHENMFWYRQDPGLGLRLIYFSYDVKMKEKGDIPEGYSVSREKKERFSLILESASTNQTSMYLCASRSSRYEQYFGPGTRLTVT.

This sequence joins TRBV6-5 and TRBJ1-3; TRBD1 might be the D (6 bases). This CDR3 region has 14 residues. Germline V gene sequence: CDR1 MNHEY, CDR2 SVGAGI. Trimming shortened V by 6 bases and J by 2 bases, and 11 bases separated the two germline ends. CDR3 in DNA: TGTGCCAGCAGATATACAGGGACTGGAAACACCATATATTTT. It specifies CASRYTGTGNTIYF.

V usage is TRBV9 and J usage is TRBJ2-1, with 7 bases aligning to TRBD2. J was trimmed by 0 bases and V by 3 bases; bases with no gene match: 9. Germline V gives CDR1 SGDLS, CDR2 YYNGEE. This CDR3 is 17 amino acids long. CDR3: CASSAAPLAISYNEQFF. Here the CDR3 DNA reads TGTGCCAGCAGCGCGGCCCCACTAGCGATCTCCTACAATGAGCAGTTCTTC.

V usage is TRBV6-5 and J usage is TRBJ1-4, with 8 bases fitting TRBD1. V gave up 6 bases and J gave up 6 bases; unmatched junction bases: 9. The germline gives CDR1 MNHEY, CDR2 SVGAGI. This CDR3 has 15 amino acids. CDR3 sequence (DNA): TGTGCCAGCAGACCCTCGACAGGGGCCTATGAAAAACTGTTTTTT. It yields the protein CASRPSTGAYEKLFF.

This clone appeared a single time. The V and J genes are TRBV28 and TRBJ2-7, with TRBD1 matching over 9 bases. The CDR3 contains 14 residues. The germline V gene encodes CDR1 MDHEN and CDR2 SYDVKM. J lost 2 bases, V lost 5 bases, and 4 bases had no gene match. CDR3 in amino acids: CASSLQGAPYEQYF. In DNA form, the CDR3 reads TGTGCCAGCAGTCTACAGGGGGCCCCCTACGAGCAGTACTTC.

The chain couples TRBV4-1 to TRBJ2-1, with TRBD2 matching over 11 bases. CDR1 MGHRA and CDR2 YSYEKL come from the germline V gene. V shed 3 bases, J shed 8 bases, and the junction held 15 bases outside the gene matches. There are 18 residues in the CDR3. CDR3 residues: CASSQDPGTSGPSHEQFF. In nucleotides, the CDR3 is TGCGCCAGCAGCCAGGATCCAGGGACTAGCGGACCTTCGCATGAGCAGTTCTTC.

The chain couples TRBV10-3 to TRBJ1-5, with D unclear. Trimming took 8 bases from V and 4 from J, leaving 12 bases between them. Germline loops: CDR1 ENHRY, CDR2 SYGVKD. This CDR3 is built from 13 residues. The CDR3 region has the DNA TGTGCCATCGGTCTTCTATGGAATCAGCCCCAGCATTTT. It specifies CAIGLLWNQPQHF.

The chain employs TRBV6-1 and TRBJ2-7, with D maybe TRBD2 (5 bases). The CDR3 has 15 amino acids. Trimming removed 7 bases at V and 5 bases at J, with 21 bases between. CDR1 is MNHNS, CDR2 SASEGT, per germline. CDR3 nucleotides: TGTGCCAGCACTCTACGATCTAGTGGGAGCGACGAGCAGTACTTC. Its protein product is CASTLRSSGSDEQYF.

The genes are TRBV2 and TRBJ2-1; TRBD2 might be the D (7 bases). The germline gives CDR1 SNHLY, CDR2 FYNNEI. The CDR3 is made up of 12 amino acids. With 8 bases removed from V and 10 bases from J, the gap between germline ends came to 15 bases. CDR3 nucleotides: TGTGCCAGCTTGACCCCGGGGGGCGAGCAGTTCTTC. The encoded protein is CASLTPGGEQFF.

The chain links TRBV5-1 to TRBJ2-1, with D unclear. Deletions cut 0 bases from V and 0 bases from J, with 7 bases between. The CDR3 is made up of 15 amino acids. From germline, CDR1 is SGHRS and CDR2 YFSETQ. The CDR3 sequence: CASSLGPGSYNEQFF. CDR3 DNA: TGCGCCAGCAGCTTGGGTCCGGGCTCCTACAATGAGCAGTTCTTC.

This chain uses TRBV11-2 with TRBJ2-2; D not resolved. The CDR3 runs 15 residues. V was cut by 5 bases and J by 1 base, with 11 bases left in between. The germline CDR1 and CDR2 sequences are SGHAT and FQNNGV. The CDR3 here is CASSLSYGNTGELFF. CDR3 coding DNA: TGTGCCAGCAGCCTCTCATACGGGAACACCGGGGAGCTGTTTTTT. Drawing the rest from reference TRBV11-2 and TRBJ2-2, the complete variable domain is EAGVAQSPRYKIIEKRQSVAFWCNPISGHATLYWYQQILGQGPKLLIQFQNNGVVDDSQLPKDRFSAERLKGVDSTLKIQPAKLEDSAVYLCASSLSYGNTGELFFGEGSRLTVL.

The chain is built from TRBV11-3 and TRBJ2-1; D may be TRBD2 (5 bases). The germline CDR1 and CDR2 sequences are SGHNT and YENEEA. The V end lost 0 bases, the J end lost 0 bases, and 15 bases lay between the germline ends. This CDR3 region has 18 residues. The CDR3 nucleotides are TGTGCCAGCAGCTTAGACCTAGCAGGTCGTCGCTCCTACAATGAGCAGTTCTTC. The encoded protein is CASSLDLAGRRSYNEQFF.

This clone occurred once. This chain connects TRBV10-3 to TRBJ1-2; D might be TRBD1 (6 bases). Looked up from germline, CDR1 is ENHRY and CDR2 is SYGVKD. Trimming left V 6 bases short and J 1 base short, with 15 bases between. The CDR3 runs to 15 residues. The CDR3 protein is CAISSTGDVNYGYTF. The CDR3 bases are TGTGCCATCAGCTCGACAGGTGATGTTAACTATGGCTACACCTTC.

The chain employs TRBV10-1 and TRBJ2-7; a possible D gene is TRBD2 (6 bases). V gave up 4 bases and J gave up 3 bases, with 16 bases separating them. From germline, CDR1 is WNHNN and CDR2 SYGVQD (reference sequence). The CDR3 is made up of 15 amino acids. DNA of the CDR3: TGCGCCAGCAGTGTTAAAGTACGGGAGTACTACGAGCAGTACTTC. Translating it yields CASSVKVREYYEQYF.

This CDR3 reads CASSMPTSGSYNEQFF. In DNA, the CDR3 is TGTGCCAGCAGTATGCCGACTAGCGGCTCCTACAATGAGCAGTTCTTC. The V call is TRBV11-1, the J call TRBJ2-1; 9 nucleotides match TRBD2. The germline CDR1 and CDR2 sequences are SGHAT and FQDESV (reference sequence). The V and J ends lost 6 bases and 0 bases, in that order; junction bases with no gene match: 6. The CDR3 has 16 amino acids.

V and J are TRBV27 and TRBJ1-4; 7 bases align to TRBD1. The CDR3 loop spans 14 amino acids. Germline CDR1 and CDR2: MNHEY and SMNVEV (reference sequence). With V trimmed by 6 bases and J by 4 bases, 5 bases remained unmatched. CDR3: CASRSGTVNEKLFF. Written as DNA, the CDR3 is TGTGCCAGCAGGTCCGGGACAGTTAATGAAAAACTGTTTTTT.

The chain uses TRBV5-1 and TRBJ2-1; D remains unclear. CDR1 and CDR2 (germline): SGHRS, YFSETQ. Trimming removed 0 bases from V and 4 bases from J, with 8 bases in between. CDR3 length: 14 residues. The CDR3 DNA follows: TGCGCCAGCAGCTTGGCGTCGACTTACAATGAGCAGTTCTTC. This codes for CASSLASTYNEQFF.

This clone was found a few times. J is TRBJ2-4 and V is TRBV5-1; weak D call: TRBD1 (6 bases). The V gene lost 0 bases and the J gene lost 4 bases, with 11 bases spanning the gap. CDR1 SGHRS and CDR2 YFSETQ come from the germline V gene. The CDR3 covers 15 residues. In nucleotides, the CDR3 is TGCGCCAGCAGCTTGGATGCAGGGGTGAAAAACATTCAGTACTTC. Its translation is CASSLDAGVKNIQYF.